This TCR beta chain was found in a study of blood T cell repertoires in COVID-19 (dated by TCRdb to the early 2020s). Concerning the study at large: Collaborator samples came from the United States, Italy and Spain and covered acute and convalescent phases of COVID-19. The material from the prospective study consisted of cDNA or gDNA derived from T cells, B-cell-depleted T cells, or PBMCs. Subjects who had been exposed to COVID-19, were actively infected with it, or had recovered from it provided the deeply sampled blood TCRbeta repertoires that made up the dataset. A freely available public database, intended as a resource for researchers studying the immune response to SARS-CoV-2, is where the repertoires were released. The samples were drawn from the first 160 participants of the ongoing ImmuneRACE study and from 950 to 1,500 subjects provided by 6 global collaborators. Sample metadata almost always included a de-identified subject ID, COVID-19 status, age in years and sex. Where available, HLA class I and class II types were obtained from metadata supplied by the sample provider rather than from assay-based typing. Study-wide findings and limitations: How much clinical and demographic metadata was included differed by source and by participant, and the metadata was provided uncurated.

TCRbeta CDR3 regions were amplified from genomic DNA by means of the immunoSEQ Assay, a bias-controlled multiplex PCR. Per the authors' processing: The number of nucleated cells in each sample was estimated from the amplification of reference gene primers within the assay. To quantify the absolute abundance of each unique TCRbeta CDR3 rearrangement, sequence reads were collapsed and filtered. For each sample, productive Simpson clonality was calculated as the square root of Simpson's diversity index across productive rearrangements. The clones in this table, taken by TCRdb from immuneACCESS, are in-frame only. Not every clone is retained; where verified, under half of the shortfall comes from an unresolved V gene, and the cause of the rest is unknown. That table gives V, J and clone size, and the DNA gave D and trimming. This sample is represented by about 86,000 clones; around 89% of them were singletons. The ten largest account for roughly 1% of the sample.

Participants in the prospective study were enrolled through a virtual design, were aged roughly 18 to 95 years, and lived in approximately 25 United States geographic areas. Cohort assignment in the prospective study relied on participant-reported clinical history from a screening survey and a study questionnaire. Each participant in the prospective study had whole blood, serum and a nasopharyngeal or oropharyngeal swab collected by mobile phlebotomists. Over a roughly 2-month period, participants in the prospective study had the option of providing additional blood draws and questionnaires. Before DNA extraction, blood samples from the prospective study were shipped at room temperature or frozen. At the junction V is shortened by 7 bases and J by 6 bases, with 15 bases in between. From cysteine to phenylalanine, the CDR3 is 13 amino acids long. Just the 39-base CDR3 DNA is kept, in frame starting at base 1.

With regard to this clone: Its antigen is unknown. No clone much larger than this one lies a single base away; base qualities are absent.

Sequencing input: PBMCs or T cells enriched from blood (not recorded which). This receptor chain uses TRBV12-3 or TRBV12-4 and TRBJ1-2; the D segment could be TRBD1, given 5 matching bases. The receptor was derived from a woman aged 50 to 60 with acute COVID-19. The sequence in DNA is TGTGCCAGCACCTTCGGGGGTTCCGATGGCTACACCTTC. Translated, it reads CASTFGGSDGYTF.